The 24 T cell receptor beta chains listed next were all sequenced from one sample in a study of T cell repertoires in cytomegalovirus infection. Their antigens remain unidentified. TCRdb used MiXCR to reprocess the reads, holding one entry per CDR3 protein. Among around 300,000 distinct CDR3 sequences listed, about 20% were seen once. This sample comprised cultured PBMCs, obtained from culture after CMV antigen stimulation. All receptors come from a human donor in good health (CMV status not recorded). Some clones in this sample may be carry-over from other donors' samples.

This rearrangement joins TRBV4-1 to TRBJ1-5; tentative D call: TRBD1 (6 bases). The CDR3 is made up of 17 amino acids. The V end lost 1 base, the J end lost 2 bases, and 15 bases lay between the germline ends. In germline, CDR1 is MGHRA, CDR2 YSYEKL. This CDR3 is CASSQVAQGRGNQPQHF. Written as DNA, the CDR3 is TGCGCCAGCAGCCAAGTGGCACAGGGAAGGGGCAATCAGCCCCAGCATTTT.

This sequence joins TRBV10-3 and TRBJ2-1, with D perhaps being TRBD1 or TRBD2 (5 bases each). The CDR3 has 13 residues. V lost 6 bases to trimming and J lost 6 bases, with 12 bases between them. Germline lookup yields CDR1 ENHRY and CDR2 SYGVKD. The DNA of the CDR3 is TGTGCCATCAGGAACACAGGAGGCAATGAGCAGTTCTTC. Its protein product is CAIRNTGGNEQFF.

The chain has TRBV12-3 or TRBV12-4 and TRBJ2-7; D is ambiguous. CDR3 size: 14 residues. V was shortened by 5 bases and J by 2 bases, with 13 bases between the two germline ends. CDR3 in amino acids: CASSPLLLPYEQYF. The CDR3 DNA sequence: TGTGCCAGCAGTCCCCTATTACTACCCTACGAGCAGTACTTC.

This clonotype was observed many times. The V gene is TRBV12-3 or TRBV12-4, the J gene TRBJ2-2; tentatively, D is TRBD2 (6 bases). This CDR3 has 14 amino acids. The V and J ends lost 6 bases and 5 bases respectively, with 13 bases between them. The CDR3 coding sequence is TGTGCCAGCAGGGAGGCAGGGAGGACCGGGGAGCTGTTTTTT. It codes for CASREAGRTGELFF.

This clonotype was seen a few times. The J gene is TRBJ1-5, the V gene TRBV27; no firm D call. The CDR3 is 12 residues long. The germline V gene has CDR1 MNHEY and CDR2 SMNVEV (reference sequence). V lost 7 bases, J lost 6 bases, and 10 bases lay in between. In DNA, the CDR3 is TGTGCCAGCAAGCTTGTAGGTCAGCCCCAGCATTTT. It codes for CASKLVGQPQHF.

The chain couples TRBV19 to TRBJ2-3, with D possibly matching TRBD2 (5 bases). V was shortened by 10 bases and J by 4 bases, with 18 bases between the two germline ends. This CDR3 is 14 amino acids long. Germline values: CDR1 LNHDA, CDR2 SQIVND (reference sequence). In nucleotides, the CDR3 is TGTGCCACTCGTCAGGTTGGGCGGGCAGATACGCAGTATTTT. The encoded protein is CATRQVGRADTQYF.

This clonotype came up a few times. The rearrangement joins TRBV4-1 to TRBJ1-4; D gene unclear. The V gene's germline CDR1 is MGHRA and CDR2 YSYEKL. The CDR3 totals 12 residues. V lost 4 bases to trimming and J lost 10 bases, with 10 bases between them. CDR3 amino acids: CASSRRGGKLFF. The CDR3 nucleotides read TGCGCCAGCAGCCGGAGAGGAGGAAAACTGTTTTTT.

This chain joins TRBV28 and TRBJ2-1; 7 bases are a match to TRBD2. V trimming: 5 bases; J trimming: 3 bases; junction bases outside the gene matches: 10. This CDR3 region has 16 residues. Germline values: CDR1 MDHEN, CDR2 SYDVKM. The CDR3 DNA is TGTGCCAGCAGTCCTCCACTAGCGAGTGGCTACAATGAGCAGTTCTTC. It is translated as CASSPPLASGYNEQFF.

The rearrangement links TRBV28 to TRBJ2-5; TRBD2 might be the D (5 bases). V lost 4 bases, J lost 3 bases, and 12 bases lay in between. The CDR3 is made up of 14 amino acids. From germline, CDR1 is MDHEN and CDR2 SYDVKM. The CDR3 nucleotides are TGTGCCAGCAGTTCACCACAGCGGAAAGAGACCCAGTACTTC. It codes for CASSSPQRKETQYF.

This clonotype has a count of ten or more. The chain carries TRBV6-2 or TRBV6-3 and TRBJ2-3; D not certain. The germline CDR1 and CDR2 sequences are MNHEY and SVGEGT. CDR3 length equals 14 residues. Deletions cut 2 bases from V and 4 bases from J, with 10 bases between. The DNA of the CDR3 is TGTGCCAGCAGTTACCTCGCGCCTTCAGATACGCAGTATTTT. It yields the protein CASSYLAPSDTQYF.

This clonotype has at least ten counts. This rearrangement joins TRBV7-8 to TRBJ1-2, with a tentative D call TRBD1 (5 bases). V lost 2 bases and J 1 base, leaving 26 bases between the germline ends. Germline V gives CDR1 SGHVS, CDR2 FQNEAQ. This CDR3 contains 20 residues. The CDR3 DNA sequence: TGTGCCAGCAGCTTAAGTCCGGGACCGCGACTAACCTTACTTAACTATGGCTACACCTTC. Its translation is CASSLSPGPRLTLLNYGYTF.

The CDR3 spells CASSPKSGGTDTQYF. The CDR3 DNA sequence: TGTGCCAGCTCACCCAAGAGCGGGGGCACAGATACGCAGTATTTT. This rearrangement joins TRBV18 to TRBJ2-3, with 7 nucleotides matching TRBD2. CDR1 and CDR2 from the germline V gene are KGHSH and LQKENI. V shed 3 bases and J 1 base; nucleotides not matched to a gene: 4. The CDR3 covers 15 residues.

This clonotype was recorded at least ten times. This chain's CDR3 is CASSFGAGFNEKLFF. Written as DNA, the CDR3 is TGTGCCAGCAGCTTCGGCGCGGGGTTTAATGAAAAACTGTTTTTT. The chain employs TRBV7-4 and TRBJ1-4; D is unclear. Trimming shortened V by 3 bases and J by 4 bases, and 12 bases separated the two germline ends. Germline V lookup: CDR1 SGHVT, CDR2 SQSDAQ. The CDR3 has 15 residues.

This clonotype occurred a few times. The rearrangement links TRBV10-3 to TRBJ1-5; D remains unclear. The CDR3 is made up of 16 amino acids. Trimming left V 1 base short and J 2 bases short, with 12 bases between. Germline CDR1 ENHRY, CDR2 SYGVKD. CDR3 loop: CAISEWYPGGNQPQHF. CDR3 in DNA: TGTGCCATCAGTGAGTGGTACCCGGGAGGCAATCAGCCCCAGCATTTT.

Concerning this clonotype: As the CDR3 is not closed by the conserved phenylalanine or tryptophan, this likely results from a read error. The rearrangement uses TRBV7-4 and TRBJ1-1, with D tentatively TRBD1 (5 bases). Germline-derived CDR1 and CDR2 are SGHVT and SQSDAQ. Trimming left V 2 bases short and J 5 bases short, with 12 bases between. The CDR3 runs 14 residues. DNA of the CDR3: TGTGCCAGCAGCTTATACGACGGGGGGACTGAAGCTTTCCTT. Protein sequence: CASSLYDGGTEAFL.

The chain joins TRBV5-1 to TRBJ2-3; D gene unclear. The germline CDR1 and CDR2 sequences are SGHRS and YFSETQ. The CDR3 runs 17 residues. V was cut by 0 bases and J by 4 bases, with 18 bases left in between. The CDR3 sequence: CASSLVGRTWQADTQYF. The CDR3 DNA sequence: TGCGCCAGCAGCTTGGTAGGCAGAACCTGGCAGGCAGATACGCAGTATTTT.

This clonotype was observed at least ten times. J is TRBJ2-1 and V is TRBV24-1; D unresolved. The V end was cut by 0 bases, the J end by 2 bases, with 25 bases between. The CDR3 length is 21 residues. Germline V gene lookup returns CDR1 KGHDR and CDR2 SFDVKD. The DNA of the CDR3 is TGTGCCACCAGTGATTTGTACCCCATAGCTCAAGCAGTACCCCCCTACAATGAGCAGTTCTTC. Protein product: CATSDLYPIAQAVPPYNEQFF.

This clonotype was picked up a small number of times. The rearrangement links TRBV6-2 or TRBV6-3 to TRBJ2-7; 7 bases line up with TRBD1. The CDR3 totals 16 residues. V trimming: 0 bases; J trimming: 4 bases; junction bases outside the gene matches: 9. Germline V CDR1 and CDR2: MNHEY, SVGEGT. CDR3 bases: TGTGCCAGCAGTTACTCGTCGTTCTCAGGGGGTTACGAGCAGTACGTC. Translated, it gives CASSYSSFSGGYEQYV.

This clonotype was observed many times. The CDR3 loop reads CASSSQTSGRSHTQYF. In DNA form, the CDR3 reads TGTGCCAGCAGTTCGCAGACTAGCGGGAGATCCCATACGCAGTATTTT. This chain uses TRBV6-5 with TRBJ2-3, with 12 bases aligning to TRBD2. This CDR3 has 16 amino acids. The V and J ends lost 4 bases and 7 bases, in that order; junction bases with no gene match: 9. Germline V gives CDR1 MNHEY, CDR2 SVGAGI.

The genes are TRBV12-5 and TRBJ1-5; 7 nucleotides align to TRBD1. The V gene's germline CDR1 is LGHNT and CDR2 FRNRAP. With 1 base clipped from V and 4 bases from J, the junction kept 4 bases outside the gene matches. CDR3 size: 15 residues. CDR3 nucleotides: TGTGCTAGTGGTTTGGACAGGGGAGGAAATCAGCCCCAGCATTTT. Translated, it gives CASGLDRGGNQPQHF.

This clonotype was detected ten times or more. V and J are TRBV27 and TRBJ1-5; weak D call: TRBD1 (6 bases). This CDR3 is 15 amino acids long. Germline CDR1 reads MNHEY; CDR2 reads SMNVEV (reference sequence). V was shortened by 2 bases and J by 0 bases, with 8 bases between the two germline ends. CDR3 coding DNA: TGTGCCAGCAGTTTAAGCAGGGGTAGCAATCAGCCCCAGCATTTT. This sequence encodes CASSLSRGSNQPQHF.

The chain has TRBV6-5 and TRBJ1-1; D remains ambiguous. The V end lost 3 bases, the J end lost 2 bases, and 7 bases lay between the germline ends. The CDR3 extends over 13 amino acids. Germline CDR1 is MNHEY and CDR2 is SVGAGI. CDR3 coding DNA: TGTGCCAGCAGTTATGTTGCCAACACTGAAGCTTTCTTT. Its translation: CASSYVANTEAFF.

This clonotype was counted at least ten times. This rearrangement joins TRBV7-9 to TRBJ2-5; a weak D match, TRBD2 (6 bases). Trimming left V 0 bases short and J 5 bases short, with 16 bases between. CDR1 and CDR2 (germline): SEHNR, FQNEAQ (reference sequence). CDR3 length: 16 residues. The CDR3 loop reads CASSLAQGLGEETQYF. The CDR3 DNA reads as TGTGCCAGCAGCTTAGCCCAGGGACTCGGGGAGGAGACCCAGTACTTC.

The chain joins TRBV6-2 or TRBV6-3 to TRBJ2-7, with D possibly being TRBD1 (5 bases). CDR3 length equals 13 residues. The germline V gene encodes CDR1 MNHEY and CDR2 SVGEGT. Trimming cost V 0 bases and J 6 bases, with 9 bases left between them. CDR3 protein: CASSYSWGSEQYF. DNA for the CDR3: TGTGCCAGCAGTTACTCGTGGGGCAGCGAGCAGTACTTC.